This T cell receptor beta chain was profiled in a study of T cells after yellow fever vaccination. Study-wide results and limits: Abundant clonotypes from the bulk population could have been carried over as contaminants into FACS-sorted repertoires.

TCRdb processed the 5' RACE reads anew with MiXCR; each CDR3 protein has one entry. The sample has roughly 330,000 distinct CDR3 sequences, roughly 4.3% seen once. About this clonotype: Its antigen remains unidentified. This may arise from a read error, as a much more abundant clone is one base away.

The sequences come from PBMCs, collected 5 days after the yellow fever booster vaccination. The clonotype was recovered from a man younger than 35 who received the YFV17D yellow fever vaccine.

The CDR3 sequence is CASSPSTGSVLPQHF. CDR3 DNA sequence: TGTGCCAGCTCACCCTCGACAGGGTCGGTTCTGCCCCAGCATTTT. This chain uses TRBV18 with TRBJ1-5; TRBD1 matches at 7 bases. Unmatched junction bases numbered 11, after V lost 3 bases and J lost 9 bases. Germline V gives CDR1 KGHSH, CDR2 LQKENI. The CDR3 totals 15 residues.